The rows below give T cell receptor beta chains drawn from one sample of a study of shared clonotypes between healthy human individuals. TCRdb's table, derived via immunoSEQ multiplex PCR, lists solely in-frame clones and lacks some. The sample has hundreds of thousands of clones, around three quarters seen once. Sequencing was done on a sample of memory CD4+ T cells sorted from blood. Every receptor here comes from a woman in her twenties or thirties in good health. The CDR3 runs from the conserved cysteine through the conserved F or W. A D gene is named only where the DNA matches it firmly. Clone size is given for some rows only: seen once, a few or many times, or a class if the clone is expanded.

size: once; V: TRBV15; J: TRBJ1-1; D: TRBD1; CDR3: CATSRDFKGAKAFF; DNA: TGTGCCACCAGCAGAGATTTTAAGGGGGCGAAGGCTTTCTTT
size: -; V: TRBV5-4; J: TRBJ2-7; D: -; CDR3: CASSAGGRASYEQYF; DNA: TGTGCCAGCAGCGCCGGAGGCAGGGCTTCCTACGAGCAGTACTTC
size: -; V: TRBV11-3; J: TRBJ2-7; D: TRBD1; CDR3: CASSSDRGTFYEQYF; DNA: TGTGCCAGCAGTTCAGACAGGGGGACTTTCTACGAGCAGTACTTC
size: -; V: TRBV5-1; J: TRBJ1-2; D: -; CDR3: CASSLAETYGYTF; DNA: TGCGCCAGCAGCTTAGCAGAAACCTATGGCTACACCTTC
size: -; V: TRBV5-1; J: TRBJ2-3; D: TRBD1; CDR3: CASSGRTGVDTQYF; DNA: TGCGCCAGCAGCGGGAGGACAGGGGTAGATACGCAGTATTTT
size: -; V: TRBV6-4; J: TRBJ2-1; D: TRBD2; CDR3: CASSQWGGGLYNEQFF; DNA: TGTGCCAGCAGCCAGTGGGGGGGAGGCCTCTACAATGAGCAGTTCTTC
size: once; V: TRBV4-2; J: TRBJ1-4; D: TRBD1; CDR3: CASSRRTGYNEKLFF; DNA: TGTGCCAGCAGCCGACGGACAGGGTATAATGAAAAACTGTTTTTT
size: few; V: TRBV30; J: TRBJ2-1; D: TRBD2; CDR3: CASSGSPSHEQFF; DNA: TGTGCCTCCAGCGGGAGCCCGAGCCATGAGCAGTTCTTC
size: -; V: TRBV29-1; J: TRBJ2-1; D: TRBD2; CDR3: CSVDNRGLARGGPYNEQFF; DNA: TGCAGCGTTGATAATCGGGGACTAGCGAGAGGCGGTCCCTACAATGAGCAGTTCTTC
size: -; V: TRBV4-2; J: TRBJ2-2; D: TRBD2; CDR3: CASSQGGGELDGELFF; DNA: TGTGCCAGCAGCCAAGGCGGGGGGGAGCTCGACGGGGAGCTGTTTTTT
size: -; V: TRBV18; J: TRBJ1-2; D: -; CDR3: CASSSFPGAFNYGYTF; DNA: TGTGCCAGCTCTTCGTTTCCGGGGGCGTTTAACTATGGCTACACCTTC
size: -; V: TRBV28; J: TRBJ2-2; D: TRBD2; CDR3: CASSFSGRAGATGELFF; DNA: TGTGCCAGCAGTTTTAGCGGGAGGGCCGGGGCCACCGGGGAGCTGTTTTTT
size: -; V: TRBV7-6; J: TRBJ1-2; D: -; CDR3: CASSVSGSWMDYGYTF; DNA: TGTGCCAGCAGCGTTTCCGGGTCGTGGATGGACTATGGCTACACCTTC
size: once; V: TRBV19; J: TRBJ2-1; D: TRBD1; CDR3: CASRNDRGPYNEQFF; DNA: TGTGCCAGTAGAAACGACAGGGGACCCTACAATGAGCAGTTCTTC
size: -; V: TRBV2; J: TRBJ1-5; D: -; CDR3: CASIRNSGDQPQHF; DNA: TGTGCCAGCATTCGGAACTCGGGTGACCAGCCCCAGCATTTT
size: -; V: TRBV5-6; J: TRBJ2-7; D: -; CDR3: CASSPYRSDPYEQYF; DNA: TGTGCCAGCAGCCCATACCGCAGCGATCCCTACGAGCAGTACTTC
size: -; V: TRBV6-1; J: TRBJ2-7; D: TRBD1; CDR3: CASRDRGRTYEQYF; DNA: TGTGCCAGCAGGGACAGGGGCCGGACTTACGAGCAGTACTTC
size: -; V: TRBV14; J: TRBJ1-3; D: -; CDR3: CASSQGMHSGNTIYF; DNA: TGTGCCAGCAGCCAAGGCATGCACTCTGGAAACACCATATATTTT
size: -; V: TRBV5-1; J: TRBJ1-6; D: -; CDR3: CASSLAPGEDSPLHF; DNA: TGCGCCAGCAGCTTGGCCCCGGGGGAGGATTCACCCCTCCACTTT
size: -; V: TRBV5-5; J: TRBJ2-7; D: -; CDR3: CASSKGPGDYEQYF; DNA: TGTGCCAGCAGCAAGGGCCCAGGGGACTACGAGCAGTACTTC
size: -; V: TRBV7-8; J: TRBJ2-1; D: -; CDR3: CASSLRISYRQFF; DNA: TGTGCCAGCAGCTTACGGATCAGTTACCGGCAGTTCTTC
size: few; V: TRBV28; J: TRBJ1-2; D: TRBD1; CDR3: CASSPPTGLYGYTF; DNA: TGTGCCAGCAGTCCTCCGACAGGGCTTTATGGCTACACCTTC
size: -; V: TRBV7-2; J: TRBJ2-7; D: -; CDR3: CASSLGISSGQEQYF; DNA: TGTGCCAGCAGCTTAGGAATTAGCTCGGGTCAGGAGCAGTACTTC
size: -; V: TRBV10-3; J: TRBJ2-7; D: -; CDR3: CAISETGSSYEQYF; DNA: TGTGCCATCAGTGAGACAGGGAGCTCCTACGAGCAGTACTTC
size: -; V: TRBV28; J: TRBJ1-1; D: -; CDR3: CASSLRGPGRSGTEAFF; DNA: TGTGCCAGCAGTTTACGGGGTCCCGGACGTTCAGGGACTGAAGCTTTCTTT
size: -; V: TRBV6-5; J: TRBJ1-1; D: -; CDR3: CASSYKRGTEAFF; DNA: TGTGCCAGCAGTTACAAGCGAGGCACTGAAGCTTTCTTT
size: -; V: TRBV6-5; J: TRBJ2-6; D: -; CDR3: CASSTTGANVLTF; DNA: TGTGCCAGCAGTACCACTGGGGCCAACGTCCTGACTTTC
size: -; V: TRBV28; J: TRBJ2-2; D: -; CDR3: CASSLAHLDTGELFF; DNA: TGTGCCAGCAGTTTAGCCCACTTGGACACCGGGGAGCTGTTTTTT
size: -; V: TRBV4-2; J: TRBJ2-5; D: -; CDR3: CASSQDGETAMRETQYF; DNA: TGTGCCAGCAGCCAAGACGGAGAGACAGCGATGAGAGAGACCCAGTACTTC
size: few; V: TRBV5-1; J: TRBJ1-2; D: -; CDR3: CASSLGTDHYGYTF; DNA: TGCGCCAGCAGCTTGGGGACAGACCACTATGGCTACACCTTC
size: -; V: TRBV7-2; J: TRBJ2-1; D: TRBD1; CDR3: CASSSDRGINEQFF; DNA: TGTGCCAGCAGCTCGGACAGGGGGATAAATGAGCAGTTCTTC
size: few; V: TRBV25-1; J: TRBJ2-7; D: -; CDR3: CASSRDFSSYEQYF; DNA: TGTGCCAGCAGTCGGGACTTCAGCTCCTACGAGCAGTACTTC
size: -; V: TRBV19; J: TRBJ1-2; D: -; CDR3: CASSNYGYTF; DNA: TGTGCCAGTAGTAACTATGGCTACACCTTC
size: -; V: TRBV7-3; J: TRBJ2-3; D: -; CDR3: CASSSTVHDTDTQYF; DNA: TGTGCCAGCAGCTCCACCGTCCACGACACAGATACGCAGTATTTT
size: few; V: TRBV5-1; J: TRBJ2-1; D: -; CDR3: CASSSDSSSYNEQFF; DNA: TGCGCCAGCAGCTCTGACTCTAGCTCCTACAATGAGCAGTTCTTC
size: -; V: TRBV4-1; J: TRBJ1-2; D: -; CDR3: CASSQEPGNYGYTF; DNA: TGCGCCAGCAGCCAAGAGCCAGGCAATTATGGCTACACCTTC
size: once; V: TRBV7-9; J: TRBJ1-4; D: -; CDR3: CASSLGHSSTLTNEKLFF; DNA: TGTGCCAGCAGTCTGGGACACTCTTCGACTCTAACTAATGAAAAACTGTTTTTT
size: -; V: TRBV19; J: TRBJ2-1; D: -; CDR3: CASSIGLRTPARYEQFF; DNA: TGTGCCAGTAGTATCGGTCTCAGGACTCCAGCAAGGTATGAGCAGTTCTTC
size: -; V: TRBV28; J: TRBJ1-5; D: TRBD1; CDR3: CASSPRGQGNQPQHF; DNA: TGTGCCAGCAGTCCCCGTGGACAGGGGAATCAGCCCCAGCATTTT
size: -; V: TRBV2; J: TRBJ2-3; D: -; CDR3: CASSAHSSSTDTQYF; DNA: TGTGCCAGCAGCGCCCATTCTTCAAGCACAGATACGCAGTATTTT
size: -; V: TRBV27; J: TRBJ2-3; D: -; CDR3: CASGAVGIRTAEDTQYF; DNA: TGTGCCAGCGGCGCGGTTGGGATACGCACCGCTGAGGATACGCAGTATTTT
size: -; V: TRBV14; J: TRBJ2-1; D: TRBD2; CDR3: CASSQGTSAYNEQFF; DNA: TGTGCCAGCAGCCAGGGGACTAGCGCCTACAATGAGCAGTTCTTC
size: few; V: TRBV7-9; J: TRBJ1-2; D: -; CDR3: CASSLDRVYTF; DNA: TGTGCCAGCAGCTTAGACAGGGTCTACACCTTC
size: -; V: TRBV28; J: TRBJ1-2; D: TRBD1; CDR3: CASSPTGTGRYDGYTF; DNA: TGTGCCAGCAGTCCCACCGGGACAGGAAGATATGACGGCTACACCTTC
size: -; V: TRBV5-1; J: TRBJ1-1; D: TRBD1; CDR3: CASSFRQGDEAFF; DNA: TGCGCCAGCAGCTTTCGGCAGGGGGATGAAGCTTTCTTT
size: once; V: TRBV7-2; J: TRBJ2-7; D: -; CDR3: CASGLSGGAYEQYF; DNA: TGTGCCAGCGGACTCTCTGGCGGCGCCTACGAGCAGTACTTC
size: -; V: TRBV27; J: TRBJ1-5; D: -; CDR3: CASRRQGPNQPQHF; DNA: TGTGCCAGCAGGCGTCAGGGTCCCAATCAGCCCCAGCATTTT
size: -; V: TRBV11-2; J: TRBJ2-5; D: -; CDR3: CASARGLETQYF; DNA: TGTGCCAGCGCCCGAGGGTTAGAGACCCAGTACTTC
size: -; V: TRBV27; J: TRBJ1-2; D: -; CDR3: CASSLKMGYGYTF; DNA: TGTGCCAGCAGTCTTAAAATGGGCTATGGCTACACCTTC
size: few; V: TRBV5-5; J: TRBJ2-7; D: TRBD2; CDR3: CASSLKGLAGEYEQYF; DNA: TGTGCCAGCAGCCTTAAGGGACTAGCGGGAGAGTACGAGCAGTACTTC
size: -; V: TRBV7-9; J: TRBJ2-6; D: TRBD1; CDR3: CASSLRDRFSGANVLTF; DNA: TGTGCTAGCAGCCTCCGGGACAGATTCTCTGGGGCCAACGTCCTGACTTTC